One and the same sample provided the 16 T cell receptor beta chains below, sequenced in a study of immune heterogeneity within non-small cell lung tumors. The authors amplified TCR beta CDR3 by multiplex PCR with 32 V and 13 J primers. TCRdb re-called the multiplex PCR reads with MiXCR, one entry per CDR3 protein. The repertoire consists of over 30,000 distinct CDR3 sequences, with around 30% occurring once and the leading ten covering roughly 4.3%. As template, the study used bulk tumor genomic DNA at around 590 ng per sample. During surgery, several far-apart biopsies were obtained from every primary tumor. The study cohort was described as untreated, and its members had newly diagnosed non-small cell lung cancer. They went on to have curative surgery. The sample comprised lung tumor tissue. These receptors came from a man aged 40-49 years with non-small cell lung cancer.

The CDR3 loop is CASSSTGLAAYEQYF. The CDR3 DNA reads TGTGCCAGCAGTTCCACCGGACTAGCGGCCTACGAGCAGTACTTC. The rearrangement links TRBV7-9 to TRBJ2-7; 10 positions agree with TRBD2. Losses at the gene ends were 6 bases for V and 2 bases for J; bases not matched to a gene: 7. The CDR3 has 15 amino acids. Germline V gene lookup returns CDR1 SEHNR and CDR2 FQNEAQ (reference sequence).

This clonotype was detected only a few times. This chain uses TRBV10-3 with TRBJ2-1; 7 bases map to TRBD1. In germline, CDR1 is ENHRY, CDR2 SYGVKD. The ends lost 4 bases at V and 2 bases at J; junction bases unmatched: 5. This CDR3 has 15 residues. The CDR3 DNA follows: TGTGCCATCAGTGGGAAGGGGGCCCCCTACAATGAGCAGTTCTTC. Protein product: CAISGKGAPYNEQFF.

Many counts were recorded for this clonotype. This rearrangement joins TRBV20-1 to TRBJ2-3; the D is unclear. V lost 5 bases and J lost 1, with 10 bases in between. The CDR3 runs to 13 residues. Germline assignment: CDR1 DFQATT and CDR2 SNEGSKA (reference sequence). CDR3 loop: CSAPRMGTDTQYF. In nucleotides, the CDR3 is TGCAGTGCTCCTAGAATGGGCACAGATACGCAGTATTTT.

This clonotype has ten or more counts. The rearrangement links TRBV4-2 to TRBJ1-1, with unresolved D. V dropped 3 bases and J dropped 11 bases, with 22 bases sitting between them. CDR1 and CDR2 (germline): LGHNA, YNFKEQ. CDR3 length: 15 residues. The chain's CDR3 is CASSQVVGGKLFAFF. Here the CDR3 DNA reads TGTGCCAGCAGCCAGGTAGTGGGAGGAAAGTTGTTCGCTTTCTTT.

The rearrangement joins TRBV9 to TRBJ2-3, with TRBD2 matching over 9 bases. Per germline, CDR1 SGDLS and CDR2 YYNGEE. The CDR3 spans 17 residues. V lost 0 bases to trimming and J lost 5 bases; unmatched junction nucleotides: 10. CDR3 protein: CASSVGAGGPRGDTQYF. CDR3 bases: TGTGCCAGCAGCGTAGGGGCGGGAGGGCCCCGGGGAGATACGCAGTATTTT.

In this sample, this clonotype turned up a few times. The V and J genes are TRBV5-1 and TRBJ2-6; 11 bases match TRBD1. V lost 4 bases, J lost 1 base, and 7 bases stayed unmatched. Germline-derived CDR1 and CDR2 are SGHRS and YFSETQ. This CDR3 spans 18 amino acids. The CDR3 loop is CASSLSGTGGSGANVLTF. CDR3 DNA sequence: TGCGCCAGCAGCCTGTCCGGGACAGGGGGTTCTGGGGCCAACGTCCTGACTTTC.

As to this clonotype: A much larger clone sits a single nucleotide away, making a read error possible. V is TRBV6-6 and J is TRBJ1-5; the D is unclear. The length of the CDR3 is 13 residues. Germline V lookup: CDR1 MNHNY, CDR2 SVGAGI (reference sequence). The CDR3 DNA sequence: TGTGCCAGCAGTTACTCCCCTAATCACCCCCAGCATTTT. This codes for CASSYSPNHPQHF.

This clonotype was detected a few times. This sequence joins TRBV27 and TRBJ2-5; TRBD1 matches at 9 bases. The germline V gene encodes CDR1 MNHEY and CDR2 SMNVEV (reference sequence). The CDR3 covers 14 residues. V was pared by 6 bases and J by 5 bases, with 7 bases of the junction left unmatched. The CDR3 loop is CASRLGQGWETQYF. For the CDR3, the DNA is TGTGCCAGCAGACTGGGACAGGGCTGGGAGACCCAGTACTTC.

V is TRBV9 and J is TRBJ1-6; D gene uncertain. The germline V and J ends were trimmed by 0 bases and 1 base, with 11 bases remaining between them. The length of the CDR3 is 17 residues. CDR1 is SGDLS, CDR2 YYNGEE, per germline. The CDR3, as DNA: TGTGCCAGCAGCGTAGAGGTGGACGGGTCCTATAATTCACCCCTCCACTTT. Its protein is CASSVEVDGSYNSPLHF.

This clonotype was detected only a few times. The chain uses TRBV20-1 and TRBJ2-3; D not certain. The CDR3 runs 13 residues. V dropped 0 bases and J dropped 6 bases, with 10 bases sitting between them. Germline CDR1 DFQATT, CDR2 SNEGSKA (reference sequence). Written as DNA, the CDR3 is TGCAGTGCTAGAGATTTTCGAGCGGATACGCAGTATTTT. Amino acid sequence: CSARDFRADTQYF.

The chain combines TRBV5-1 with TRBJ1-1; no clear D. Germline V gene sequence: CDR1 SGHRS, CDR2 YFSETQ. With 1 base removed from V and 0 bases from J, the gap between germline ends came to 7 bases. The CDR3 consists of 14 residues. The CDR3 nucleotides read TGCGCCAGCAGCTTGTTCCCTTTGAACACTGAAGCTTTCTTT. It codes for CASSLFPLNTEAFF.

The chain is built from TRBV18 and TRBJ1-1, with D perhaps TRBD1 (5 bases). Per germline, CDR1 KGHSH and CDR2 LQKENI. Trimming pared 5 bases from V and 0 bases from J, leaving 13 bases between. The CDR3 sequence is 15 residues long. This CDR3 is CASSFYDRMNTEAFF. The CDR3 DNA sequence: TGTGCCAGCTCATTCTATGACAGAATGAACACTGAAGCTTTCTTT.

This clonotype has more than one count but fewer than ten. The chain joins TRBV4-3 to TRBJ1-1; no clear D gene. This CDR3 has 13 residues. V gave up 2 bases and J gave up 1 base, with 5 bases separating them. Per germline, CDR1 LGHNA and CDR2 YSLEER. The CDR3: CASSQQENTEAFF. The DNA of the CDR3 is TGCGCCAGCAGCCAACAGGAGAACACTGAAGCTTTCTTT.

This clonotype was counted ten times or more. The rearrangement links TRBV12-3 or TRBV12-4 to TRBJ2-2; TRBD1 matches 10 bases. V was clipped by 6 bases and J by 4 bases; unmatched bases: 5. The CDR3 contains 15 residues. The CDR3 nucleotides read TGTGCCAGCAGCCGACGGACAGGGGGCACCGGGGAGCTGTTTTTT. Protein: CASSRRTGGTGELFF.

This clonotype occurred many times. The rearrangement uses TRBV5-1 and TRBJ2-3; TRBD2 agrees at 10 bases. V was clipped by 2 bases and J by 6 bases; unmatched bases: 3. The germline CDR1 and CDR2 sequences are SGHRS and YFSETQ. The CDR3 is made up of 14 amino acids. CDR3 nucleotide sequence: TGCGCCAGCAGCTTAGCGGGAGGGCCTGATACGCAGTATTTT. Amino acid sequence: CASSLAGGPDTQYF.

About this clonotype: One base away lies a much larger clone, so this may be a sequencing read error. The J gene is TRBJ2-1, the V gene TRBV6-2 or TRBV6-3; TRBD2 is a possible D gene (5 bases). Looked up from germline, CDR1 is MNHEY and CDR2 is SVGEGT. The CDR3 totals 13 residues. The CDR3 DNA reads TGTGCCAGCAGGGGGAGCTCCTACAGTGAGCAGTTCTTC. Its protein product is CASRGSSYSEQFF.